This T cell receptor (beta chain) was captured in a study of post-analysis software for immune sequencing data. Study as a whole: The courses of disease that were included comprised relapsing-remitting, secondary progressive and progressive-relapsing multiple sclerosis.

On this clonotype: Its antigen is not known. One end of the junction does not line up with germline, which may come from a read error.

Whole-study findings and limits: Comparison with controls showed significantly lower normalized Chao1 diversity in multiple sclerosis patients. Comparison of patients with controls showed roughly five TRBV segments more frequent in patients, TRBV5-6, TRBV5-1 and TRBV20-1 among them. By F measure, samples from a shared preparation batch strongly co-clustered.

Sequencing libraries made from TCR beta cDNA carried unique molecular identifiers. TCRdb fed the PCR reads into MiXCR, producing one record per CDR3 protein. Found here are 750,000 to 950,000 distinct CDR3 sequences, around 46% of them singletons; the top ten hold over 4.5%. This CDR3 has 13 residues. The germline gives CDR1 SSHAT, CDR2 FNYEAQ (reference sequence). This TCR came from a girl aged 10 to 17 with multiple sclerosis. Sequences were obtained from blood. The chain joins TRBV7-7 to TRBJ2-4, with 9 bases aligning to TRBD1. The J call may be wrong; the DNA end is better matched by TRBJ2-7. The CDR3 DNA reads TGTGCTAGCAGCCGGGACAGGGACGACGAGCAGTACTTC. Amino acid sequence: CASSRDRDDEQYF.